The present T cell receptor beta chain was sequenced within a study of metastatic and nonmetastatic thyroid tumors. Nobody among the patients had been given any treatment before thyroid surgery. This clone was seen ten or more times. The antigen remains undetermined. Mismatch with germline at one junction end may stem from a read error. General study points: Reports indicated that malignant thyroid tumors showed significantly higher TCR beta diversity than benign nodules did, in blood and tumor.

As handled by the study authors: Clinicopathological groups of papillary thyroid cancer showed CDR3 differences that were used to build a distant-metastasis classifier. MiXCR reprocessed the PCR reads for TCRdb. None of the V and J calls come from the authors' own analysis; TCRdb made them. This table has over 20,000 clones, 12% appearing once. The germline V gene has CDR1 GTSNPN and CDR2 SVGIG (reference sequence). This CDR3 is built from 13 residues. The sequencing input was blood. The V and J genes are TRBV30 and TRBJ2-1; perhaps TRBD2 as D (5 bases). This receptor was obtained from a male donor with papillary thyroid cancer or a benign thyroid nodule (not recorded which). Some clones in this sample may be carry-over from other donors' samples. CDR3 sequence: CAWSMGSYNGQFF. CDR3 sequence (DNA): TGTGCCTGGAGTATGGGGAGCTACAATGGGCAGTTCTTC.